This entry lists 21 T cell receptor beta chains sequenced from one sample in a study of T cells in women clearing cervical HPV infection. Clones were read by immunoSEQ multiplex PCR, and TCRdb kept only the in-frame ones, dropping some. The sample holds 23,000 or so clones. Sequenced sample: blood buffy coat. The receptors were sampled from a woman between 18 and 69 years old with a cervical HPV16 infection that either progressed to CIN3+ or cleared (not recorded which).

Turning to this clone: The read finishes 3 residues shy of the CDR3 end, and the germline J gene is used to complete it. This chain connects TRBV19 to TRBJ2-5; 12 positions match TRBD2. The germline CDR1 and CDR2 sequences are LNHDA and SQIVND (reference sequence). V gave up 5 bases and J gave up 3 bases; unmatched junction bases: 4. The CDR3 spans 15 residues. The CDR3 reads CASSPWTSGEETQYF. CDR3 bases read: TGTGCCAGTAGTCCGTGGACTAGCGGGGAAGAGACC.

CDR3 DNA (partial): TGTGCCAGCAGCGCAAGCGGGTCCACAGATACG. Its translation is CASSASGSTDT. The full CDR3 protein reads CASSASGSTDTQYF. V usage is TRBV2 and J usage is TRBJ2-3; a weak D match, TRBD2 (6 bases). The CDR3 end is not reached by the read, which stops 3 residues before it; the germline J gene fills it in. Trimming took 6 bases from V and 2 from J, leaving 12 bases between them. Germline values: CDR1 SNHLY, CDR2 FYNNEI. CDR3 length equals 14 residues.

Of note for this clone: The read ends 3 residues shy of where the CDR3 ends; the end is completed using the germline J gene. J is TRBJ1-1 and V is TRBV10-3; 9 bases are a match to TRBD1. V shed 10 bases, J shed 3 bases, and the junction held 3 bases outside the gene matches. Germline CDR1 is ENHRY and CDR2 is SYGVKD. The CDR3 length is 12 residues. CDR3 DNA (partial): TGTGCCAGCCGGACAGGGGACACTGAA. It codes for CASRTGDTE. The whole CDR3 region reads CASRTGDTEAFF.

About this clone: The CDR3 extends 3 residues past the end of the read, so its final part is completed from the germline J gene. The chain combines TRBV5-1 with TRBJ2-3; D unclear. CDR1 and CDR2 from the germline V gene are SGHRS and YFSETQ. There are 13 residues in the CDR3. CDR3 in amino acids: CASSEPPGETQYF. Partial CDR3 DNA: TGCGCCAGCAGCGAACCCCCAGGAGAGACG.

CDR3 DNA (partial): TGTGCCAGCAGTGTCGCCGGGGAAAAG. Its protein product is CASSVAGEK. The full CDR3 reads CASSVAGEKLFF. V usage is TRBV2 and J usage is TRBJ2-2; perhaps TRBD2 as D (5 bases). The read ends 3 residues early relative to the CDR3; the germline J gene fills the gap. CDR3 length: 12 residues. In germline, CDR1 is SNHLY, CDR2 FYNNEI.

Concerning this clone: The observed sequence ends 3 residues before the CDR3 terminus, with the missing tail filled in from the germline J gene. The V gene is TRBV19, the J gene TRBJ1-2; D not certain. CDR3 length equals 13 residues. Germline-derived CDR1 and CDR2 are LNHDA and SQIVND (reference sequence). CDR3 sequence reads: CASSGGQLWGYTF. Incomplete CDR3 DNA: TGTGCCAGTAGTGGAGGGCAGCTATGGGGC. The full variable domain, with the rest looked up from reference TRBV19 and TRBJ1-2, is DGGITQSPKYLFRKEGQNVTLSCEQNLNHDAMYWYRQDPGQGLRLIYYSQIVNDFQKGDIAEGYSVSREKKESFPLTVTSAQKNPTAFYLCASSGGQLWGYTFGSGTRLTVV.

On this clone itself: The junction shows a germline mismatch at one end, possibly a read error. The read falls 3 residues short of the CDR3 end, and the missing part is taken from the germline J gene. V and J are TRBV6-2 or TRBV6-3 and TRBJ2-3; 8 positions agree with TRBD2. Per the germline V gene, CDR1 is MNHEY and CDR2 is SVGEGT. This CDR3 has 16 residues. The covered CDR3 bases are TGTGTCAGCAGCGGGGGAAAAAATGTGGGGCAAGAGACG. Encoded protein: CVSSGGKNVGQET. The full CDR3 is CVSSGGKNVGQETQYF.

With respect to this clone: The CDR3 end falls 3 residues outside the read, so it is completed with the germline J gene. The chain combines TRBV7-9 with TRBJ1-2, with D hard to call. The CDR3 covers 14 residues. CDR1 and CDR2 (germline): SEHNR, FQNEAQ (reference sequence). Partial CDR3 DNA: TGTGCCAGCAGTTTGGCGGGAGTTTTCAATGAC. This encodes CASSLAGVFND. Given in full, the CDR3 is CASSLAGVFNDYTF.

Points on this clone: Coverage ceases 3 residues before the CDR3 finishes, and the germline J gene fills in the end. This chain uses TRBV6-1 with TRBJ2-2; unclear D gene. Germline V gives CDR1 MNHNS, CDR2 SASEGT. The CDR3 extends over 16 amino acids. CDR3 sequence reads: CASSEAQGFLDEKLFF. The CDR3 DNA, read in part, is TGTGCCAGCAGTGAAGCGCAAGGGTTTCTGGATGAAAAG.

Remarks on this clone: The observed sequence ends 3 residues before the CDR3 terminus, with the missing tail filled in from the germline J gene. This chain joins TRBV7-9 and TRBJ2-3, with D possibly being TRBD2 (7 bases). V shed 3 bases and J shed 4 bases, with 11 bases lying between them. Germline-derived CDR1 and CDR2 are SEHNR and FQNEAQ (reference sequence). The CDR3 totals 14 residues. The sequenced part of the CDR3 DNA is TGTGCCAGCAGCTTGCAGGGGAGGGCAGATACG. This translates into CASSLQGRADT. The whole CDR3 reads CASSLQGRADTQYF.

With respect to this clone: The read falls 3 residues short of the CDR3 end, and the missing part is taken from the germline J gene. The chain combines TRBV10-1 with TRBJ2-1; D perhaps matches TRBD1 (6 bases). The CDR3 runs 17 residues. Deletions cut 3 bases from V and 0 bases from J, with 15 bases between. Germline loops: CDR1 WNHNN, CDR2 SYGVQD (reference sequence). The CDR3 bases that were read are TGCGCCAGCAGTGATCGGACAGACCTAAGCTCCTACAATGAG. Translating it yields CASSDRTDLSSYNE. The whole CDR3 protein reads CASSDRTDLSSYNEQFF.

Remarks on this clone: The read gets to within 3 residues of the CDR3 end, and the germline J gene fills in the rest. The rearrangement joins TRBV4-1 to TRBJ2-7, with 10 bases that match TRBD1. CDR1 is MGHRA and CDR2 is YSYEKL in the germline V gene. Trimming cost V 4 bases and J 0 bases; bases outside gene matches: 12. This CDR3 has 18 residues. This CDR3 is CASSRPGQGHLSSYEQYF. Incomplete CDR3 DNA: TGCGCCAGCAGCCGACCGGGACAGGGGCACTTAAGCTCCTACGAG.

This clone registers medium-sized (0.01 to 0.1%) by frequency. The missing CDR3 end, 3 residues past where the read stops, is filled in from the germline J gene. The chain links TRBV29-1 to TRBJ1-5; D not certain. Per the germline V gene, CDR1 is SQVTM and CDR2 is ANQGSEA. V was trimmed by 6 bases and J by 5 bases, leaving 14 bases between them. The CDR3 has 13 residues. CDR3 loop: CSVELSGDQPQHF. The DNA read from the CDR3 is TGCAGCGTAGAATTGTCCGGGGATCAGCCC.

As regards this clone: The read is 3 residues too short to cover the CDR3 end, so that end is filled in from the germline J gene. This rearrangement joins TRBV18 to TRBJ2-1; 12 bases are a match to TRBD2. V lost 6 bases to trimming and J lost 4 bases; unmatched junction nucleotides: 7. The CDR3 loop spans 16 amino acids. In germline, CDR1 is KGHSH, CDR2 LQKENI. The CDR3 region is CASSVLAGGTYNEQFF. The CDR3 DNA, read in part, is TGTGCCAGCTCCGTCCTAGCGGGAGGGACATACAATGAG.

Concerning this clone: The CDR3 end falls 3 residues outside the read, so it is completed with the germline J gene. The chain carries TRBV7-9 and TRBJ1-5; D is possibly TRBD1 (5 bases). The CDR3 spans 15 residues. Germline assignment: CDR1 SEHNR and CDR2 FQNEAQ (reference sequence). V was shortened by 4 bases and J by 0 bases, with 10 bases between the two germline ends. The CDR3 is CASSSFGGSNQPQHF. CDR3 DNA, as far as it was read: TGTGCCAGCAGCTCCTTCGGGGGTAGCAATCAGCCC.

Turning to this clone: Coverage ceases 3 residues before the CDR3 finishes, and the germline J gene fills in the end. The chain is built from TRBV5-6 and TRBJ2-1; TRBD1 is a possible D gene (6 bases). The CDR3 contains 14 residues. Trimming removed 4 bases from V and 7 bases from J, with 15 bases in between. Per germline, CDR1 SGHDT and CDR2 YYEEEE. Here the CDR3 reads CASSPGHSWNEQFF. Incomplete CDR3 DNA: TGTGCCAGCAGCCCGGGACACTCCTGGAATGAG.

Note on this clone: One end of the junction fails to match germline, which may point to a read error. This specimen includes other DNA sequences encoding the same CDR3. Incomplete CDR3 DNA: TGTGCCAGCAGCTTCCGACTTCTCACCGGCGAG. Residues: CASSFRLLTGE. The CDR3 in its entirety is CASSFRLLTGELFF. The gene calls are TRBV5-6 and TRBJ2-2, with D hard to call. The sequenced fragment ends 3 residues before the CDR3 boundary, so the rest is inferred from the germline J gene. This CDR3 contains 14 residues. The germline V gene encodes CDR1 SGHDT and CDR2 YYEEEE.

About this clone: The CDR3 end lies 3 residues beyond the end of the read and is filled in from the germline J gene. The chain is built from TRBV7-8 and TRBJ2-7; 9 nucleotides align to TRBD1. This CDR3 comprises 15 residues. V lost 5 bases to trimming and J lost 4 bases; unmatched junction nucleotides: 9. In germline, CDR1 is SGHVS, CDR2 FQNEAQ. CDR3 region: CASSLTWGQGYEQYF. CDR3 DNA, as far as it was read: TGTGCCAGCAGCCTGACCTGGGGACAGGGATACGAG.

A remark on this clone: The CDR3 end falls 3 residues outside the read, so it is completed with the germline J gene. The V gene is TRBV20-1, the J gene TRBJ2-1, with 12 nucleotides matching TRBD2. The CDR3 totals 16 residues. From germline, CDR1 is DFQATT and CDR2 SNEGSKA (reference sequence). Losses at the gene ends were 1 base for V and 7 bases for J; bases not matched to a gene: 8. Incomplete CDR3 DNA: TGCAGTGCTAGAGGCCTAGCGGGGGGGCTCTATAATGAG. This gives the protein CSARGLAGGLYNE. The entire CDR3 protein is CSARGLAGGLYNEQFF.

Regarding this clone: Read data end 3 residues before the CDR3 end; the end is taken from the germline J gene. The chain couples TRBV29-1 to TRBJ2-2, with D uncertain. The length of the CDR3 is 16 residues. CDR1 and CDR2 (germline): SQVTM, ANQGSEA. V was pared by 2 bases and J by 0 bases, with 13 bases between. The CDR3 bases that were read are TGCAGCGTTGAATTGATGCGGTCGGCGAACACCGGGGAG. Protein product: CSVELMRSANTGE. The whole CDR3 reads CSVELMRSANTGELFF.

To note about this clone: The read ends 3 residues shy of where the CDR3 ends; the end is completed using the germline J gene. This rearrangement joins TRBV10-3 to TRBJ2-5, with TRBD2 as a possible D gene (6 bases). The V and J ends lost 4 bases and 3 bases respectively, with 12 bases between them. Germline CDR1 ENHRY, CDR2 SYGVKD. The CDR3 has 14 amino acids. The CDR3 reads CAISAVGGEETQYF. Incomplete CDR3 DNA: TGTGCCATCAGTGCGGTCGGCGGGGAAGAGACC.